One TCR beta chain is described in this entry. Its antigen is unknown. Losses at the gene ends were 5 bases for V and 1 base for J; bases not matched to a gene: 7. The V gene's germline CDR1 is MGHDK and CDR2 SYGVNS. This CDR3 contains 16 residues. Every isolated RNA sample was fully reverse transcribed, so sequencing captured expressed TCRB transcripts. Clones were read by immunoSEQ multiplex PCR, and TCRdb kept only the in-frame ones, dropping some. Of approximately 250,000 clones listed, 16% were seen once; the top ten hold 0.07% to 0.095%. The data were obtained in a study of beta chain features in type 1 diabetes. Study-level findings and limits: Among all four CD4+ subsets, Type 1 diabetes patients had TCRB CDR3s that were moderately but significantly shorter. Shorter templates might be favored by PCR, equally in patients and controls.

The chain links TRBV25-1 to TRBJ2-1; TRBD2 matches at 8 bases. The sequence came from a man in his thirties or forties with type 1 diabetes. The sample was naive CD4+ T cells from blood. The CDR3 loop reads CASSLLTSVSYNEQFF. CDR3 nucleotides: TGTGCCAGCAGTCTCCTGACTAGCGTTTCCTACAATGAGCAGTTCTTC.